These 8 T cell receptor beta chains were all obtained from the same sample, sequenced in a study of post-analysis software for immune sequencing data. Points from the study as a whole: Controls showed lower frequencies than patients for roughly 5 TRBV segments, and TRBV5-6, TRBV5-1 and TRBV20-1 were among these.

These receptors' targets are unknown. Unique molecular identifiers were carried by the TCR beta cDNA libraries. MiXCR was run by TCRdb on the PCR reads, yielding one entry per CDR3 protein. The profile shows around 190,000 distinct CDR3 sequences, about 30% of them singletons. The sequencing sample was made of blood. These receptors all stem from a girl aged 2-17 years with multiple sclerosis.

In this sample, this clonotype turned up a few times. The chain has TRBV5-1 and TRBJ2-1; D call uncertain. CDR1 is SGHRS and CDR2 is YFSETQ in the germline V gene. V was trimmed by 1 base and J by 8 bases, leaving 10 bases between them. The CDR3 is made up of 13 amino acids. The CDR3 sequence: CASSLYSADEQFF. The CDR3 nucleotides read TGCGCCAGCAGCTTGTATTCAGCTGATGAGCAGTTCTTC.

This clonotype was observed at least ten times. CDR3 sequence reads: CASSPDSTYGYTF. The CDR3 bases are TGTGCCAGCAGCCCCGACAGTACTTATGGCTACACCTTC. The V call is TRBV7-3, the J call TRBJ1-2, with D perhaps matching TRBD1 (5 bases). The CDR3 spans 13 residues. From germline, CDR1 is SGHTA and CDR2 FQGTGA. V dropped 5 bases and J dropped 5 bases, with 12 bases sitting between them.

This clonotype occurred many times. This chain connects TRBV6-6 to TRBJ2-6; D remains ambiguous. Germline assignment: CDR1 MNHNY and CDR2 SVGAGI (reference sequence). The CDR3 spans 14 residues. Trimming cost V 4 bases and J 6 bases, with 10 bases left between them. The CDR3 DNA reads TGTGCCAGCAGTTTCAATGATGAGGCCAACGTCCTGACTTTC. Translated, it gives CASSFNDEANVLTF.

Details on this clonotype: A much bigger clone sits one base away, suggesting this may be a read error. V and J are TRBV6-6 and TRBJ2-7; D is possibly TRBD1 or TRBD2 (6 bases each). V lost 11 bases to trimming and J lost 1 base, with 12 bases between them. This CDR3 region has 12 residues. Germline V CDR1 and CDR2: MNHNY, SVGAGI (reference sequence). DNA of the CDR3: TGTGCCGGCCGGGGGCAGTCCTACGAGCAGTACTTC. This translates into CAGRGQSYEQYF.

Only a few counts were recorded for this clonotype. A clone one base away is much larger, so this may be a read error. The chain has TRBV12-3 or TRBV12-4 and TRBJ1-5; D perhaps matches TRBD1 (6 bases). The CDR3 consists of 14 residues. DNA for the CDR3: TGTGCCAGCAGGTTAGGGGGGGCCTTCAAGCCCCAGCATTTT. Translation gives CASRLGGAFKPQHF.

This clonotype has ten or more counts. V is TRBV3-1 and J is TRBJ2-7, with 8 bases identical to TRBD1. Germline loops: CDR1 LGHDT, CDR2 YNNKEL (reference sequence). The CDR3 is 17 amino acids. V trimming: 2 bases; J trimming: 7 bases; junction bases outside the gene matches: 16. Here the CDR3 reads CASSQRRPGQEYREQYF. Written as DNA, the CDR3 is TGTGCCAGCAGCCAAAGGCGTCCGGGACAGGAATATCGTGAGCAGTACTTC.

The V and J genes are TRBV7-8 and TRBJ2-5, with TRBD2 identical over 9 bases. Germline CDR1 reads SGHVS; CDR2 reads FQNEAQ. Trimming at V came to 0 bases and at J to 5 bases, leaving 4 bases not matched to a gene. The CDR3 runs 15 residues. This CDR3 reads CASSLASGSRETQYF. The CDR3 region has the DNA TGTGCCAGCAGCTTAGCTAGCGGGAGTAGGGAGACCCAGTACTTC.

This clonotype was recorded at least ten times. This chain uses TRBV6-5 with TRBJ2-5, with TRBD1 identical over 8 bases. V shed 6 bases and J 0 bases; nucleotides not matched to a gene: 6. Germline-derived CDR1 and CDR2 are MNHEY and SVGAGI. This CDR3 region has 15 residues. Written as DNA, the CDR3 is TGTGCCAGCAGCAGACAGGGGCCGTACCAAGAGACCCAGTACTTC. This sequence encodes CASSRQGPYQETQYF.